This TCR beta chain is drawn from a study of blood T cell repertoires in COVID-19. The CDR3 is made up of 13 amino acids. With 2 bases removed from V and 5 bases from J, the gap between germline ends came to 8 bases. The V gene's germline CDR1 is SGHRS and CDR2 YFSETQ. Sequencing was performed with immunoSEQ multiplex PCR; in TCRdb, only in-frame clones are kept and a portion is missing. The sample holds about 320,000 clones, 85% to 95% seen once. To note about this clone: The same CDR3 arises from other DNA sequences in this sample as well.

The sample taken for sequencing was PBMCs or T cells enriched from blood (not recorded which). The gene calls are TRBV5-1 and TRBJ1-5; D is possibly TRBD1 (6 bases). This TCR was sampled from a woman aged 25 to 39 who had been exposed to COVID-19. The CDR3 loop reads CASSLGGDQPQHF. DNA for the CDR3: TGCGCCAGCAGCTTAGGGGGTGATCAGCCCCAGCATTTT.